This T cell receptor beta chain was found in a study of CDR3 diversity in severe acne. The CDR3 has 14 amino acids. CDR1 and CDR2 from the germline V gene are DFQATT and SNEGSKA (reference sequence). V was trimmed by 5 bases and J by 0 bases, leaving 14 bases between them. This clonotype was detected once. One entry per CDR3 protein results from TCRdb running MiXCR on the PCR reads. The sample yields about 90,000 distinct CDR3 sequences, about 48% seen once. This receptor was identified in a male donor in good health, serving as a control. Sequenced: blood. V is TRBV20-1 and J is TRBJ2-7; TRBD2 is a possible D gene (6 bases). CDR3 nucleotides: TGCAGTGCTGGGGGGAGCGGAGACTCCTACGAGCAGTACTTC. Its protein product is CSAGGSGDSYEQYF.